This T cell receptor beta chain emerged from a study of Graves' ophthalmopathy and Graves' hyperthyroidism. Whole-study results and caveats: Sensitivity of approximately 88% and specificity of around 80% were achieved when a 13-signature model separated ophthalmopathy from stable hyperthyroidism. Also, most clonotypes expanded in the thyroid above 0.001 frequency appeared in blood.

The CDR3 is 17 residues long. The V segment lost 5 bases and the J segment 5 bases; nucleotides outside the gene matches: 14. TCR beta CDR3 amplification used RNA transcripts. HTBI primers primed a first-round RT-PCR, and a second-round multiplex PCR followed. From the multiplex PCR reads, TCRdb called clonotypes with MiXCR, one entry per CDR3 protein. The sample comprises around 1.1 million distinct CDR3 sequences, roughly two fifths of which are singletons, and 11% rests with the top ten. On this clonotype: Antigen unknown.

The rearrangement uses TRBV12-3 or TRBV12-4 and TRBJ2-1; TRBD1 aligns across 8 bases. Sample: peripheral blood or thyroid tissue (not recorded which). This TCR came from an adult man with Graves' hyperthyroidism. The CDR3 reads CASSVGPQGAPHNEQFF. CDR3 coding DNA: TGTGCCAGCAGTGTAGGACCTCAGGGGGCCCCTCACAATGAGCAGTTCTTC.